This TCR beta chain originates from a study of blood T cell repertoires in COVID-19. Study in general: The United States, Italy and Spain supplied acute and convalescent COVID-19 samples. Sources were T cells, B-cell-depleted T cells, or PBMCs; the material itself was cDNA or gDNA.

The CDR3 runs 15 residues. V lost 0 bases, J lost 2 bases, and 10 bases lay in between. The germline gives CDR1 MNHNS, CDR2 SASEGT. In the source study's methods: Quantification of nucleated cells was approximated via reference gene primer amplification. TCRdb keeps only in-frame clones here, not all; method: immunoSEQ multiplex PCR. That table gives V, J and clone size, and the DNA gave D and trimming. The data contain around 25,000 clones, about 83% of them singletons. The sequenced sample consisted of peripheral blood. The gene calls are TRBV6-1 and TRBJ2-5; tentative D call: TRBD2 (5 bases). The TCR sequence derives from a man in his sixties or seventies with acute or convalescent COVID-19. The CDR3 loop reads CASSEAFKRQETQYF. The DNA for the CDR3 is TGTGCCAGCAGTGAAGCCTTTAAGCGGCAAGAGACCCAGTACTTC.